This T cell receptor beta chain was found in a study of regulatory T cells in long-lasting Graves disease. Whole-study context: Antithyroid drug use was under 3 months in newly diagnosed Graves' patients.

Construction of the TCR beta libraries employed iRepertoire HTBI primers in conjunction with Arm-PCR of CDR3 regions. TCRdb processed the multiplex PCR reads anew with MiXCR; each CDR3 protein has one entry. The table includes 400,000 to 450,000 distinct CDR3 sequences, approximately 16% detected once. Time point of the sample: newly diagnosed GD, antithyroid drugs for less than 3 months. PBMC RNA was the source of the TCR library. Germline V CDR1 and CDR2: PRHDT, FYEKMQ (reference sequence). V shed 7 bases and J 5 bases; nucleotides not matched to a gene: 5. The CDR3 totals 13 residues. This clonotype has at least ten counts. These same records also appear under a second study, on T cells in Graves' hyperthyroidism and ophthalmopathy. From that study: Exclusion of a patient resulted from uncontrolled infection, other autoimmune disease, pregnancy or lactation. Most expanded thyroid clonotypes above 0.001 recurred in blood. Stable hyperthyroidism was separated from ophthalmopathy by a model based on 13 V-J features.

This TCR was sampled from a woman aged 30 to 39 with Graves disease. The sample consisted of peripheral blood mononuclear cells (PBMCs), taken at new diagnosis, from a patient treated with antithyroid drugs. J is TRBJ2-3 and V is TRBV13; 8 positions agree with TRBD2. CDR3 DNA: TGTGCCAGCATCAGGCTAGCGGGAGATACGCAGTATTTT. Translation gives CASIRLAGDTQYF.